This entry describes one T cell receptor (beta chain). Its matching antigen is unknown. MiXCR was run by TCRdb on the reads, yielding one entry per CDR3 protein. In the table there are approximately 700,000 distinct CDR3 sequences, about 40% of which are singletons. The sample originates from a study of T cell repertoires in cytomegalovirus infection. Study summary: Matching HLA type and CMV infection were both indicated by public TCR beta signatures. Overall study results and limits: What dominated the ex vivo response were HLA-C-restricted CMV-specific TCR beta clonotypes. Frequencies of public TCR beta families were cumulated, and this identified carriers of CMV plus the relevant HLA.

CDR1 and CDR2 from the germline V gene are SEHNR and FQNEAQ (reference sequence). The V gene end was trimmed by 5 bases and the J gene end by 2 bases; junction bases not matched to a gene: 8. The CDR3 consists of 15 residues. Sequencing was done on a sample of PBMCs. The J gene is TRBJ1-2, the V gene TRBV7-9, with 7 bases fitting TRBD1. The receptor was isolated from a human donor in good health (CMV status not recorded). Some clones in this sample may be carry-over from other donors' samples. The CDR3 is CASSAQLTGNYGYTF. The CDR3 DNA follows: TGTGCCAGCAGCGCTCAACTGACAGGGAACTATGGCTACACCTTC.